A selection of T cell receptor beta chains follows, all from one sample in a study of shared clonotypes between healthy human individuals. Using immunoSEQ multiplex PCR, the repertoire was profiled, and TCRdb retains in-frame clones only, with some absent. The sample lists 2.3 million or so clones, just over 90% seen once, with about 0.37% in the top ten. The sample consisted of naive CD4+ T cells from PBMCs. The origin of the receptors is a man aged 18 to 30 in good health. Some clones in this sample may be carry-over from other donors' samples. Each CDR3 is given with its conserved first and last residue. A D gene is named only where the DNA matches it firmly. The listing skips clone size in some rows; elsewhere it reads once, few, many or a size class.

abundance: .
j_gene: TRBJ2-7
v_gene: TRBV7-6
d_gene: .
CDR3aa: CASSLPKQGERDEQYF
CDR3nt: TGTGCCAGCAGCTTACCCAAACAGGGCGAGAGGGACGAGCAGTACTTC

abundance: .
j_gene: TRBJ2-5
v_gene: TRBV28
d_gene: .
CDR3aa: CASSPRRGQETQYF
CDR3nt: TGTGCCAGCAGTCCCCGTCGGGGTCAAGAGACCCAGTACTTC

abundance: .
j_gene: TRBJ1-1
v_gene: TRBV7-3
d_gene: .
CDR3aa: CASSLARNTEAFF
CDR3nt: TGTGCCAGCAGCTTAGCACGGAACACTGAAGCTTTCTTT

abundance: .
j_gene: TRBJ2-5
v_gene: TRBV28
d_gene: .
CDR3aa: CASTPVAPQETQYF
CDR3nt: TGTGCCAGCACCCCAGTGGCACCACAAGAGACCCAGTACTTC

abundance: .
j_gene: TRBJ2-6
v_gene: TRBV28
d_gene: .
CDR3aa: CASSFRLGRSSGANVLTF
CDR3nt: TGTGCCAGCAGTTTTCGGTTGGGGAGGAGCTCTGGGGCCAACGTCCTGACTTTC

abundance: once
j_gene: TRBJ2-3
v_gene: TRBV7-3
d_gene: .
CDR3aa: CASSRPGSDTQYF
CDR3nt: TGTGCCAGCAGCCGACCAGGGTCAGATACGCAGTATTTT

abundance: .
j_gene: TRBJ2-1
v_gene: TRBV7-3
d_gene: TRBD2
CDR3aa: CASSQRLAGANEQFF
CDR3nt: TGTGCCAGCAGCCAACGACTAGCGGGAGCTAATGAGCAGTTCTTC

abundance: .
j_gene: TRBJ1-1
v_gene: TRBV28
d_gene: .
CDR3aa: CASSLKGLFGEAFF
CDR3nt: TGTGCCAGCAGTTTAAAGGGGCTATTCGGTGAAGCTTTCTTT

abundance: .
j_gene: TRBJ1-5
v_gene: TRBV2
d_gene: .
CDR3aa: CASSAAGSYRPQHF
CDR3nt: TGTGCCAGCAGTGCAGCGGGAAGTTATAGGCCCCAGCATTTT

abundance: .
j_gene: TRBJ2-7
v_gene: TRBV28
d_gene: .
CDR3aa: CASRLGGSTYEQYF
CDR3nt: TGTGCCAGCAGACTAGGGGGTTCGACCTACGAGCAGTACTTC

abundance: .
j_gene: TRBJ2-4
v_gene: TRBV15
d_gene: .
CDR3aa: CATSLSPTSGKNIQYF
CDR3nt: TGTGCCACCAGTCTCTCCCCTACAAGCGGAAAAAACATTCAGTACTTC

abundance: .
j_gene: TRBJ2-3
v_gene: TRBV7-3
d_gene: TRBD2
CDR3aa: CASRVIRLAGADTQYF
CDR3nt: TGTGCCAGCAGGGTTATACGACTAGCGGGAGCAGATACGCAGTATTTT

abundance: .
j_gene: TRBJ2-1
v_gene: TRBV9
d_gene: TRBD1
CDR3aa: CASSVVTGNVEQFF
CDR3nt: TGTGCCAGCAGCGTAGTGACAGGGAATGTTGAGCAGTTCTTC

abundance: .
j_gene: TRBJ2-7
v_gene: TRBV25-1
d_gene: .
CDR3aa: CASSDSTRGPYEQYF
CDR3nt: TGTGCCAGCAGTGATAGCACGCGTGGTCCCTACGAGCAGTACTTC

abundance: .
j_gene: TRBJ2-7
v_gene: TRBV19
d_gene: .
CDR3aa: CASSTSGVYYEQYF
CDR3nt: TGTGCCAGTAGTACGTCAGGGGTCTACTACGAGCAGTACTTC